This TCR beta chain was sequenced for a study of blood T cell repertoires in COVID-19. The CDR3 has 16 residues. Germline CDR1 MNHEY, CDR2 SMNVEV (reference sequence). Deletions cut 0 bases from V and 3 bases from J, with 15 bases between. Repertoires were generated with immunoSEQ multiplex PCR, while TCRdb's copy carries only in-frame clones and drops some. The sample includes 83,000 or so clones, 75% to 85% of them seen just once. Sequenced sample: peripheral blood. J is TRBJ2-7 and V is TRBV27; D possibly corresponds to TRBD1 (6 bases). The sequence was obtained from a woman aged 80 or older with acute or convalescent COVID-19. The CDR3 DNA reads as TGTGCCAGCAGTTTATCTCCAGGGACATCCGTCTACGAGCAGTACTTC. Amino acids: CASSLSPGTSVYEQYF.